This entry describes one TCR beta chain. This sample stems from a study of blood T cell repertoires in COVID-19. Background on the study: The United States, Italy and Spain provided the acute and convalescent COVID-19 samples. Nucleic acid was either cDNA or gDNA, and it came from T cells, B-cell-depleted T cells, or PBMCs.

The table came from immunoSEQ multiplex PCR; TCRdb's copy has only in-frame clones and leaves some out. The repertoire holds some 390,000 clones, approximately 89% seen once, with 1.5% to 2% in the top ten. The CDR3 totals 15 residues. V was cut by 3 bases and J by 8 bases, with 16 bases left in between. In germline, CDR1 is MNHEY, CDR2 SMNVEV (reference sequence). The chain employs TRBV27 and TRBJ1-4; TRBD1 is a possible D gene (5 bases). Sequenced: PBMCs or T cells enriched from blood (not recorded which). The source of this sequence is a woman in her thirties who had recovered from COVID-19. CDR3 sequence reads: CASSFQRGGGEKLFF. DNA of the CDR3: TGTGCCAGCAGTTTCCAACGGGGGGGTGGAGAAAAACTGTTTTTT. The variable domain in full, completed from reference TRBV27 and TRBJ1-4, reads EAQVTQNPRYLITVTGKKLTVTCSQNMNHEYMSWYRQDPGLGLRQIYYSMNVEVTDKGDVPEGYKVSRKEKRNFPLILESPSPNQTSLYFCASSFQRGGGEKLFFGSGTQLSVL.